The source of this T cell receptor beta chain is a study of CD8+ T cells in alopecia areata. The sequencing template was cDNA reverse transcribed from extracted RNA. Some clones are missing from TCRdb's copy, which holds only in-frame ones; the method was immunoSEQ multiplex PCR. The sample lists 150,000 to 200,000 clones; approximately 52% were seen once. Treatment given: oral pan-JAK inhibitor, 5-10 mg twice daily. Cell sorting on a FACSAria was used to separate CD4+ and CD8+ T cells from the PBMCs. This CDR3 has 16 residues. V shed 3 bases and J 5 bases; nucleotides not matched to a gene: 10. CDR1 and CDR2 (germline): MNHNY, SVGAGI (reference sequence).

The specimen was CD4+ T cells sorted from blood, collected between weeks 55 and 65, from a patient treated with tofacitinib. The source is a human donor with alopecia areata. V usage is TRBV6-6 and J usage is TRBJ1-2; 9 bases agree with TRBD1. Here the CDR3 DNA reads TGTGCCAGCAGTTATGGCCTACAGGGGGCGAGGTATGGCTACACCTTC. Translation: CASSYGLQGARYGYTF.